These 10 T cell receptor beta chains came from one sample sequenced in a study of post-analysis software for immune sequencing data. Their antigen targets remain unknown. The study's findings and limits: Higher frequency in patients than in controls was seen for five TRBV segments, with TRBV5-6, TRBV5-1 and TRBV20-1 among them.

Sequencing libraries made from TCR beta cDNA carried unique molecular identifiers. From the PCR reads, TCRdb called clonotypes with MiXCR, one entry per CDR3 protein. The sample yields hundreds of thousands of distinct CDR3 sequences, 25% to 30% seen once. The sample comprised blood. All receptors derive from a girl between 5 and 17 years old with multiple sclerosis.

The V gene is TRBV4-1, the J gene TRBJ1-2; D gene uncertain. V lost 0 bases, J lost 7 bases, and 18 bases lay in between. The CDR3 has 16 amino acids. Germline CDR1 and CDR2: MGHRA and YSYEKL. In nucleotides, the CDR3 is TGCGCCAGCAGCCAAGATCTAGTTTCCCGGATCCGTGGCTACACCTTC. Residues: CASSQDLVSRIRGYTF.

The chain has TRBV27 and TRBJ1-4; D remains ambiguous. Trimming pared 5 bases from V and 4 bases from J, leaving 14 bases between. The CDR3 runs to 15 residues. Germline V lookup: CDR1 MNHEY, CDR2 SMNVEV (reference sequence). For the CDR3, the DNA is TGTGCCAGCAGTCTGCTAAAAAATAGTAATGAAAAACTGTTTTTT. It translates to CASSLLKNSNEKLFF.

This chain connects TRBV5-1 to TRBJ1-4; D might be TRBD1 (5 bases). Trimming cost V 0 bases and J 1 base, with 10 bases left between them. CDR1 SGHRS and CDR2 YFSETQ come from the germline V gene. This CDR3 contains 16 residues. CDR3 nucleotide sequence: TGCGCCAGCAGCTTGGCTTTTGACAGAACTAATGAAAAACTGTTTTTT. It codes for CASSLAFDRTNEKLFF.

This clonotype was detected a few times. The J gene is TRBJ2-7, the V gene TRBV28; D is possibly TRBD1 (5 bases). From germline, CDR1 is MDHEN and CDR2 SYDVKM. Between the trimmed V and J ends, which lost 6 bases and 8 bases, there was a span of 11 bases. The CDR3 covers 11 residues. The CDR3 loop is CASRERQQQYF. The CDR3 nucleotides read TGTGCCAGCAGGGAACGACAGCAGCAGTACTTC.

This chain joins TRBV7-2 and TRBJ2-3; possible D gene TRBD2, 5 bases. Deletions cut 4 bases from V and 7 bases from J, with 15 bases between. This CDR3 spans 14 amino acids. Germline CDR1 is SGHTA and CDR2 is FQGNSA. Here the CDR3 reads CASSSPVERNTQYF. CDR3 sequence (DNA): TGTGCCAGCAGCTCCCCAGTGGAGCGGAATACGCAGTATTTT.

The V and J genes are TRBV7-2 and TRBJ2-5, with D possibly matching TRBD2 (6 bases). The germline gives CDR1 SGHTA, CDR2 FQGNSA. The V and J ends lost 4 bases and 1 base respectively, with 13 bases between them. The CDR3 has 15 amino acids. Here the CDR3 reads CASSSRGRAQETQYF. The DNA of the CDR3 is TGTGCCAGCAGCTCGCGGGGCCGAGCCCAAGAGACCCAGTACTTC.

The genes are TRBV12-3 or TRBV12-4 and TRBJ1-5; tentative D call: TRBD1 (5 bases). V lost 3 bases to trimming and J lost 11 bases, with 11 bases between them. The CDR3 runs to 12 residues. This CDR3 reads CASSFSEGSQHF. The CDR3, as DNA: TGTGCCAGCAGTTTTTCTGAGGGGTCCCAGCATTTT.

In the case of this clonotype: This may arise from a read error, as a much more abundant clone is one base away. The chain recombines TRBV9 with TRBJ2-3, with D possibly being TRBD2 (6 bases). CDR1 is SGDLS and CDR2 is YYNGEE in the germline V gene. The CDR3 runs to 12 residues. The CDR3 is CASNVGGDTQYF. CDR3 in DNA: TGTGCCAGCAACGTAGGAGGGGATACGCAGTATTTT.

V gene TRBV7-2 combines with J gene TRBJ1-2; tentatively, D is TRBD1 (6 bases). The CDR3 extends over 15 amino acids. Germline V CDR1 and CDR2: SGHTA, FQGNSA. V was pared by 2 bases and J by 3 bases, with 13 bases between. CDR3 residues: CASSLMQGLDYGYTF. CDR3 DNA sequence: TGTGCCAGCAGCTTAATGCAGGGGTTGGACTATGGCTACACCTTC.

The V and J genes are TRBV28 and TRBJ2-5; TRBD1 or TRBD2 may be the D gene (5 bases each). Germline CDR1 and CDR2: MDHEN and SYDVKM. Trimming took off 5 bases at V and 0 bases at J, with 16 bases between the two ends. The CDR3 spans 16 residues. CDR3 residues: CASSVMGRAYQETQYF. The DNA for the CDR3 is TGTGCCAGCAGTGTTATGGGACGAGCGTACCAAGAGACCCAGTACTTC.